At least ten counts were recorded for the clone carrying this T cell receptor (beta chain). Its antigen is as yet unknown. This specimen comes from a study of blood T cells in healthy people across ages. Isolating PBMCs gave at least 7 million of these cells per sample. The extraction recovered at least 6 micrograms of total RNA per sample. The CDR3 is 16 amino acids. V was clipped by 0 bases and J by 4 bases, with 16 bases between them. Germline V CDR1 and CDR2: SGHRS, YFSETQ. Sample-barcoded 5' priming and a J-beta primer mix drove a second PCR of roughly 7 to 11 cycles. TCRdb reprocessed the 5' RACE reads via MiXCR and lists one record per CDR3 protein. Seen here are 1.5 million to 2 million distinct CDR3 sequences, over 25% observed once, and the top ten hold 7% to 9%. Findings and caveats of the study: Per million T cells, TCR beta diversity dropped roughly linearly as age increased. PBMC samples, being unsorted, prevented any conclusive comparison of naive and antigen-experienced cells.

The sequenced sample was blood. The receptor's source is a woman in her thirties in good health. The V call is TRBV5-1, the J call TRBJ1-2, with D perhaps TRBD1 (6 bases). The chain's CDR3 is CASSLAPSDRTYGYTF. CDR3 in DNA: TGCGCCAGCAGCTTGGCACCCTCGGACAGAACCTATGGCTACACCTTC.